This TCR beta chain was identified in a study of cytomegalovirus exposure and HLA in healthy donors. V dropped 6 bases and J dropped 9 bases, with 15 bases sitting between them. CDR3 length: 13 amino acids. Germline V gene data show CDR1 as SEHNR and CDR2 as FQNEAQ (reference sequence). Amplification used 60 Vbeta primers and 13 Jbeta primers. Assay used: immunoSEQ multiplex PCR; TCRdb lists only in-frame clones, some missing. The table includes 120,000 or so clones, 65% to 90% detected once. The TCR originated in a male donor in good health and CMV-seropositive. V gene TRBV7-9 combines with J gene TRBJ2-1; TRBD1 might be the D (7 bases). The sample was PBMCs. The CDR3 region is CASSRRGDREQFF. CDR3 nucleotide sequence: TGTGCCAGCAGTCGCAGGGGGGACCGTGAGCAGTTCTTC.